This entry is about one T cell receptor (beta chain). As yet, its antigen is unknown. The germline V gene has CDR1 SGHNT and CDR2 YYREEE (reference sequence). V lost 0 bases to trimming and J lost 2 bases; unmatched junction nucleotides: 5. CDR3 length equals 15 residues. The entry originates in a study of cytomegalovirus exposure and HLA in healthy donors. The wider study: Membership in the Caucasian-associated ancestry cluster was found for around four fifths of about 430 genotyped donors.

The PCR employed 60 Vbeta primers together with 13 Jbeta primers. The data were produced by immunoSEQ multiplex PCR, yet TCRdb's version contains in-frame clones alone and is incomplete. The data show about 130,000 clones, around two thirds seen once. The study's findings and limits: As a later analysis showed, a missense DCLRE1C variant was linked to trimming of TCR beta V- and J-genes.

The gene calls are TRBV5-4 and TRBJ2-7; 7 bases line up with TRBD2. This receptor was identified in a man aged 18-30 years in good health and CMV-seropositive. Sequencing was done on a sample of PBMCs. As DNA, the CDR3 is TGTGCCAGCAGCTTGGCGGGGGGAATGGCCTACGAGCAGTACTTC. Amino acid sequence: CASSLAGGMAYEQYF.